Described below is a single TCR beta chain sequence and its context. The V gene lost 0 bases and the J gene lost 7 bases, with 17 bases spanning the gap. This CDR3 comprises 15 residues. Germline V lookup: CDR1 SGHRS, CDR2 YFSETQ. Ages ranged from about 18 to 89 years, with residence in around 24 US areas. Membership in each cohort depended on participant-reported clinical history. The sample originates from a study of blood T cell repertoires in COVID-19. As for the study in general: Nucleic acid was either cDNA or gDNA, and it came from T cells, B-cell-depleted T cells, or PBMCs.

This table comes from immunoSEQ multiplex PCR, and its TCRdb copy is limited to in-frame clones, with some not included. The sample has 150,000 to 200,000 clones, roughly 84% seen once. The chain is built from TRBV5-1 and TRBJ2-7, with D tentatively TRBD1 (6 bases). Source material: PBMCs or T cells enriched from blood (not recorded which). The clonotype originates from a man in his fifties who had recovered from COVID-19. The CDR3, as DNA: TGCGCCAGCAGCTTGGGTGCCGGGACACGGGAAGAGCAGTACTTC. Encoded protein: CASSLGAGTREEQYF.